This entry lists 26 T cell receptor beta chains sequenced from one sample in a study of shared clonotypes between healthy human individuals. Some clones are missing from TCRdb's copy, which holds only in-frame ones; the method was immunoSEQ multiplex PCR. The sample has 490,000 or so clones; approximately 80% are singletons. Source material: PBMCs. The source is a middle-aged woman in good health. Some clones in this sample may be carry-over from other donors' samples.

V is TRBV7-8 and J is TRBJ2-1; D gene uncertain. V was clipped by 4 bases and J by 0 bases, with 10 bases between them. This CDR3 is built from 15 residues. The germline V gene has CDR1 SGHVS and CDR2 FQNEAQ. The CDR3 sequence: CASSSSPSSYNEQFF. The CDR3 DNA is TGTGCCAGCAGCTCATCTCCGAGCTCCTACAATGAGCAGTTCTTC.

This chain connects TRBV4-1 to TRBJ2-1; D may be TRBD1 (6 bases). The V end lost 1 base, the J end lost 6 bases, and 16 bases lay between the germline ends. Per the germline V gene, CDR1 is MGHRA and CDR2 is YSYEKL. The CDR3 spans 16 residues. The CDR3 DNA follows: TGCGCCAGCAGCCAAGTGTTGGGGGCGGTAGTCAATGAGCAGTTCTTC. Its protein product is CASSQVLGAVVNEQFF.

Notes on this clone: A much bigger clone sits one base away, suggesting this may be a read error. The CDR3 nucleotides are TGTGCCAGCAGAAGCCTTGGAGACTACAAGCAGTACTTC. Amino acid sequence: CASRSLGDYKQYF. The J gene is TRBJ2-5, the V gene TRBV6-1, with a possible D match to TRBD2 (5 bases). V gave up 6 bases and J gave up 11 bases, with 19 bases separating them. Germline V gene lookup returns CDR1 MNHNS and CDR2 SASEGT. The CDR3 sequence is 13 residues long.

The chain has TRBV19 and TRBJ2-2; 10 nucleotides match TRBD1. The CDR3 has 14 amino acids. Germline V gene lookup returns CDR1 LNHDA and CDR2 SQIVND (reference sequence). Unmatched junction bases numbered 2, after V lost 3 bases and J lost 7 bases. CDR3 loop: CASSMGQGIGELFF. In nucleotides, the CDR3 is TGTGCCAGTAGTATGGGACAGGGGATCGGGGAGCTGTTTTTT.

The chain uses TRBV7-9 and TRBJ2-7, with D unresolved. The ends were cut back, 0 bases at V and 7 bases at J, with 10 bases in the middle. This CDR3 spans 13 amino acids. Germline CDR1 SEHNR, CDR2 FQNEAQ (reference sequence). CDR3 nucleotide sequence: TGTGCCAGCAGCTTAGCAGGGTTTGGAGAGCAGTACTTC. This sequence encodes CASSLAGFGEQYF.

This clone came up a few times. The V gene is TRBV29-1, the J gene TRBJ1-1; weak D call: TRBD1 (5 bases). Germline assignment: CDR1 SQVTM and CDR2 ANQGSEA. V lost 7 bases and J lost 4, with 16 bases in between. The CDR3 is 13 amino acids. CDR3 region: CSAEGLRITEAFF. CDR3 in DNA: TGCAGCGCTGAGGGGCTGAGGATCACTGAAGCTTTCTTT.

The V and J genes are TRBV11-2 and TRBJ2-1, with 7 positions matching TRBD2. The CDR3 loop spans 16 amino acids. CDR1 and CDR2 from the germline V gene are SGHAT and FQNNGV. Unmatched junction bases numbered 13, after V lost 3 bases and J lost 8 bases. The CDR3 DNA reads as TGTGCCAGCAGCTTTTTTGCGGGAGCGTATTATGATGAGCAGTTCTTC. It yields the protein CASSFFAGAYYDEQFF.

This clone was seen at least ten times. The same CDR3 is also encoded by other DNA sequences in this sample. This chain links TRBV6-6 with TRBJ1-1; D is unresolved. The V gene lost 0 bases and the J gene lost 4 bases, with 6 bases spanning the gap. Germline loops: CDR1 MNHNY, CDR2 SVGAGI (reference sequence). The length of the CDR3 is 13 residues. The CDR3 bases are TGTGCCAGCAGTTACTCGATAAGCACTGAAGCTTTCTTT. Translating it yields CASSYSISTEAFF.

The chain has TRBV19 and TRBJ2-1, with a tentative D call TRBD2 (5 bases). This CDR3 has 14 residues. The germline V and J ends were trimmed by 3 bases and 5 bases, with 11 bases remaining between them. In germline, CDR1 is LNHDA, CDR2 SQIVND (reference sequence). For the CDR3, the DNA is TGTGCCAGTAGTATCCCAGGACTCCACAATGAGCAGTTCTTC. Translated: CASSIPGLHNEQFF.

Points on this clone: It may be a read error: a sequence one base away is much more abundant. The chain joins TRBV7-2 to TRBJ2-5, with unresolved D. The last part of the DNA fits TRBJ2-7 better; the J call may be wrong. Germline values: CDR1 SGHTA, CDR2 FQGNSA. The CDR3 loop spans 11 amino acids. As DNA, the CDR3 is TGTGCCAGCAGCTTAGTTCACGAGCAGTACTTC. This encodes CASSLVHEQYF.

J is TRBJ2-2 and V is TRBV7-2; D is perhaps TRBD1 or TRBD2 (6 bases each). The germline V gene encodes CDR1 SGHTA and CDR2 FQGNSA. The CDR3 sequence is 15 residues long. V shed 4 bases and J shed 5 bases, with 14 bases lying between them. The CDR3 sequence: CASSSNGGGTGELFF. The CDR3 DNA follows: TGTGCCAGCAGCTCCAATGGAGGGGGAACCGGGGAGCTGTTTTTT.

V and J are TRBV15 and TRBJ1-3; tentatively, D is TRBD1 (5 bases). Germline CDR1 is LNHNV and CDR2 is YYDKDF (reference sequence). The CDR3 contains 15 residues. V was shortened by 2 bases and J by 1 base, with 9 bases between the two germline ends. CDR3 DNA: TGTGCCACCAGCAGAAGCCGGGGGTCTGGAAACACCATATATTTT. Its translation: CATSRSRGSGNTIYF.

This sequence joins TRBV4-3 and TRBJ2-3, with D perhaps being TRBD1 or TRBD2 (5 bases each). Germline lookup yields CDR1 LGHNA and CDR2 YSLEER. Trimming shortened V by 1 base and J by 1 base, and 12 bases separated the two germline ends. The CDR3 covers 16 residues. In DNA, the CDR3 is TGCGCCAGCAGCCAAGGGCTGGGGGTTGGCACAGATACGCAGTATTTT. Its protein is CASSQGLGVGTDTQYF.

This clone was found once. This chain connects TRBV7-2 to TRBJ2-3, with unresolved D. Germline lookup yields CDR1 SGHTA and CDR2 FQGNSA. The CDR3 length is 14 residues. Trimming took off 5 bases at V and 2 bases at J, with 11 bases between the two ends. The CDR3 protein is CASSPSGTTDTQYF. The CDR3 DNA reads TGTGCCAGCAGCCCATCTGGAACCACAGATACGCAGTATTTT.

The CDR3 here is CASSLRALNTEAFF. The CDR3 DNA sequence: TGTGCCAGTAGTCTCCGGGCCTTGAACACTGAAGCTTTCTTT. The chain carries TRBV19 and TRBJ1-1; no clear D. V was pared by 5 bases and J by 0 bases, with 10 bases between. CDR1 and CDR2 from the germline V gene are LNHDA and SQIVND (reference sequence). This CDR3 is 14 amino acids long.

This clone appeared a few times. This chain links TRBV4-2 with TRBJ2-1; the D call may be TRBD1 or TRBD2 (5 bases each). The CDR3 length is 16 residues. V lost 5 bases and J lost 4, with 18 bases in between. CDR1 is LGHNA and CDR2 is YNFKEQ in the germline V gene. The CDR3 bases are TGTGCCAGCAGCAATGCCGGGACGGAACTTTACAATGAGCAGTTCTTC. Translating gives CASSNAGTELYNEQFF.

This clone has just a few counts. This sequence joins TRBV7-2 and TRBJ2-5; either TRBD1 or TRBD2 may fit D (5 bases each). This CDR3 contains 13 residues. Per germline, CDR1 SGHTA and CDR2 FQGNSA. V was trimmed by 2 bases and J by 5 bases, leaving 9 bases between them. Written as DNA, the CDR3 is TGTGCCAGCAGCTTAAATTGGGGGGAGACCCAGTACTTC. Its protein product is CASSLNWGETQYF. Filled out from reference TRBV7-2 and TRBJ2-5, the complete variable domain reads GAGVSQSPSNKVTEKGKDVELRCDPISGHTALYWYRQSLGQGLEFLIYFQGNSAPDKSGLPSDRFSAERTGGSVSTLTIQRTQQEDSAVYLCASSLNWGETQYFGPGTRLLVL.

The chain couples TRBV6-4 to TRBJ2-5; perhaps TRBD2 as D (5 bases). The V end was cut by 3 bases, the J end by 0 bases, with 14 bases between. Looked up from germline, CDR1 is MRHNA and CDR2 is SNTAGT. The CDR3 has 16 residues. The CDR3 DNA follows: TGTGCCAGCAGTGAGTTGGGCGGGTGGCACCAAGAGACCCAGTACTTC. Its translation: CASSELGGWHQETQYF.

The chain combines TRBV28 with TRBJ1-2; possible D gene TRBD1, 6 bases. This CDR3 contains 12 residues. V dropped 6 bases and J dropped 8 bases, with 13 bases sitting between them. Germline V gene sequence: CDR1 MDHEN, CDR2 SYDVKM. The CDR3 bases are TGTGCCAGCAGGACAGGCGGGGAAGGCTACACCTTC. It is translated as CASRTGGEGYTF.

CDR3 sequence: CASSPTSPEDTQYF. CDR3 nucleotides: TGTGCCAGCAGCCCGACTAGCCCGGAGGATACGCAGTATTTT. The chain combines TRBV11-2 with TRBJ2-3; 7 bases fit TRBD2. V was pared by 5 bases and J by 6 bases, with 8 bases of the junction left unmatched. Germline V gene lookup returns CDR1 SGHAT and CDR2 FQNNGV. The CDR3 length is 14 residues.

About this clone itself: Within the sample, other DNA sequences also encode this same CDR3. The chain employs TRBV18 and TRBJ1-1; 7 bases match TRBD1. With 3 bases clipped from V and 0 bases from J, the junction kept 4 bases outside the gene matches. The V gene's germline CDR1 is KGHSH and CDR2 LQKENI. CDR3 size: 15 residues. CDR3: CASSPRTGMNTEAFF. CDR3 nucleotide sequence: TGTGCCAGCTCACCGCGGACAGGCATGAACACTGAAGCTTTCTTT.

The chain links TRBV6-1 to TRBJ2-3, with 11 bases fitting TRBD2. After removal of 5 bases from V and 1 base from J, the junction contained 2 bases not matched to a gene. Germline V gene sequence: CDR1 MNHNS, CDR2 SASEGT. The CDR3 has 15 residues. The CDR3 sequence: CASSLAGGGTDTQYF. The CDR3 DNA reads TGTGCCAGCAGTTTAGCGGGAGGGGGCACAGATACGCAGTATTTT.

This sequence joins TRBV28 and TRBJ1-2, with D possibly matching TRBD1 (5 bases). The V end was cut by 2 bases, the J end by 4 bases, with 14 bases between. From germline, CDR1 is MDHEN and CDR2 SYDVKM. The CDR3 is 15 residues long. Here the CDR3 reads CASSLHGQGGYGYTF. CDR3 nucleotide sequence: TGTGCCAGCAGTTTACATGGGCAGGGCGGCTATGGCTACACCTTC.

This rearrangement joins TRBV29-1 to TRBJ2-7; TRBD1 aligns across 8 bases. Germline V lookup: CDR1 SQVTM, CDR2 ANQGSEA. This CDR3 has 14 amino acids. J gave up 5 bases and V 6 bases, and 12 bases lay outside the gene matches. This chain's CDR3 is CSVAPWTGLHEQYF. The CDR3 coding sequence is TGCAGCGTGGCCCCGTGGACAGGGCTCCACGAGCAGTACTTC.

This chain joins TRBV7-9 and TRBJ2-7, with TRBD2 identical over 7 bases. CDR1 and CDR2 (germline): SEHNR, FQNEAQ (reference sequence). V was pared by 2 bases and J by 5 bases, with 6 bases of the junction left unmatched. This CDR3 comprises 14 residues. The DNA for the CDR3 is TGTGCCAGCAGCTTATCGCGGGAGTTCAACGAGCAGTACTTC. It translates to CASSLSREFNEQYF.

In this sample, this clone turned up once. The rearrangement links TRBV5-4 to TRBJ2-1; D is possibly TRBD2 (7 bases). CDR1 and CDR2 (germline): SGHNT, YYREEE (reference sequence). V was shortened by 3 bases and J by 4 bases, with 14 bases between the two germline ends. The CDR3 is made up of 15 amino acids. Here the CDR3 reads CASSWGREPYNEQFF. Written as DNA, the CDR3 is TGTGCCAGCAGCTGGGGGCGGGAGCCTTACAATGAGCAGTTCTTC.